This passage covers 32 T cell receptor beta chains from one sample sequenced in a study of cytomegalovirus exposure and HLA in healthy donors. Both 60 Vbeta primers and 13 Jbeta primers went into the PCR. TCRdb keeps only in-frame clones here, not all; method: immunoSEQ multiplex PCR. The data hold tens of thousands of clones, with approximately 68% observed a single time. The sequencing sample was made of PBMCs. Receptor source: a woman aged 50 to 65 in good health and CMV-seropositive.

This clone showed up many times. The gene calls are TRBV13 and TRBJ1-1; a weak D match, TRBD1 (5 bases). CDR3 length equals 16 residues. Germline V gene data show CDR1 as PRHDT and CDR2 as FYEKMQ (reference sequence). V shed 2 bases and J shed 1 base, with 14 bases lying between them. The CDR3 bases are TGTGCCAGCAGCTTAAGGGGATCCGGACGGAACACTGAAGCTTTCTTT. Translated, it gives CASSLRGSGRNTEAFF.

This clone was found a few times. This chain links TRBV27 with TRBJ2-1; TRBD2 matches at 8 bases. The CDR3 has 13 amino acids. The germline gives CDR1 MNHEY, CDR2 SMNVEV (reference sequence). With V trimmed by 5 bases and J by 10 bases, 7 bases remained unmatched. The chain's CDR3 is CASSLTGTREQFF. In nucleotides, the CDR3 is TGTGCCAGCAGTCTTACCGGGACTAGAGAGCAGTTCTTC.

The chain recombines TRBV9 with TRBJ1-2; D is unclear. There are 16 residues in the CDR3. The germline V gene has CDR1 SGDLS and CDR2 YYNGEE. Trimming took off 0 bases at V and 0 bases at J, with 12 bases between the two ends. The CDR3 sequence: CASSVDPRDTNYGYTF. The CDR3 coding sequence is TGTGCCAGCAGCGTAGACCCCCGAGACACTAACTATGGCTACACCTTC.

Of note for this clone: A junction boundary mismatches the germline segment, possibly from a read error. This chain joins TRBV6-1 and TRBJ1-2; tentative D call: TRBD1 (5 bases). Per germline, CDR1 MNHNS and CDR2 SASEGT. CDR3 length: 13 amino acids. The CDR3 spells CASSDRGLYDYTF. CDR3 DNA sequence: TGTGCCAGCAGTGATAGGGGACTCTATGACTACACCTTC.

This chain links TRBV18 with TRBJ1-1; D is possibly TRBD1 (5 bases). Germline CDR1 KGHSH, CDR2 LQKENI. The CDR3 covers 15 residues. V lost 3 bases and J 0 bases, leaving 11 bases between the germline ends. The CDR3 protein is CASSPGEGVNTEAFF. The DNA of the CDR3 is TGTGCCAGCTCACCGGGGGAGGGAGTGAACACTGAAGCTTTCTTT.

The chain couples TRBV2 to TRBJ1-5, with 7 bases fitting TRBD1. Germline V gives CDR1 SNHLY, CDR2 FYNNEI. CDR3 length: 15 amino acids. With V trimmed by 6 bases and J by 2 bases, 7 bases remained unmatched. The CDR3: CASRDRADGNQPQHF. The CDR3 DNA follows: TGTGCCAGCAGAGACAGGGCCGACGGCAATCAGCCCCAGCATTTT.

The rearrangement joins TRBV6-5 to TRBJ2-1; tentative D call: TRBD1 (6 bases). In germline, CDR1 is MNHEY, CDR2 SVGAGI. V dropped 2 bases and J dropped 10 bases, with 12 bases sitting between them. The CDR3 contains 13 residues. CDR3 amino acids: CASSYGGQNEQFF. CDR3 sequence (DNA): TGTGCCAGCAGTTACGGGGGACAAAACGAGCAGTTCTTC.

This rearrangement joins TRBV7-2 to TRBJ2-3, with 7 bases matching TRBD2. The CDR3 has 15 residues. Looked up from germline, CDR1 is SGHTA and CDR2 is FQGNSA. V gave up 3 bases and J gave up 2 bases; unmatched junction bases: 5. The CDR3 DNA is TGTGCCAGCAGCTTGACGGGGGACTACACAGATACGCAGTATTTT. Translated: CASSLTGDYTDTQYF.

The V gene is TRBV28, the J gene TRBJ2-5; TRBD2 matches 8 bases. In germline, CDR1 is MDHEN, CDR2 SYDVKM. V was clipped by 6 bases and J by 2 bases; unmatched bases: 11. The CDR3 length is 16 residues. CDR3 nucleotides: TGTGCCAGCAGCCCTCTCCTAGCGGGCCCTCAAGAGACCCAGTACTTC. Amino acids: CASSPLLAGPQETQYF.

The rearrangement uses TRBV18 and TRBJ2-7; D ambiguous. The CDR3 sequence is 14 residues long. V shed 1 base and J shed 1 base, with 8 bases lying between them. Germline loops: CDR1 KGHSH, CDR2 LQKENI. CDR3 amino acids: CASSPLPGSYEQYF. CDR3 in DNA: TGTGCCAGCTCACCACTACCCGGGTCCTACGAGCAGTACTTC.

This clone has just a few counts. V and J are TRBV7-9 and TRBJ1-2; TRBD1 matches at 7 bases. V shed 1 base and J 3 bases; nucleotides not matched to a gene: 8. This CDR3 has 16 residues. Per the germline V gene, CDR1 is SEHNR and CDR2 is FQNEAQ (reference sequence). CDR3 in amino acids: CASSLGLGTADYGYTF. DNA of the CDR3: TGTGCCAGCAGCTTAGGGTTGGGGACAGCGGACTATGGCTACACCTTC.

This rearrangement joins TRBV6-5 to TRBJ2-1, with 7 bases identical to TRBD2. Germline CDR1 is MNHEY and CDR2 is SVGAGI. Trimming cost V 2 bases and J 7 bases; bases outside gene matches: 5. This CDR3 comprises 14 residues. DNA of the CDR3: TGTGCCAGCAGTTACGGGGGGGGAAGAAATGAGCAGTTCTTC. This sequence encodes CASSYGGGRNEQFF.

The chain carries TRBV4-2 and TRBJ2-2, with TRBD1 matching 7 bases. Germline values: CDR1 LGHNA, CDR2 YNFKEQ. This CDR3 has 16 residues. V trimming: 4 bases; J trimming: 0 bases; junction bases outside the gene matches: 5. The CDR3 sequence: CASSPYRGANTGELFF. As DNA, the CDR3 is TGTGCCAGCAGCCCTTACAGGGGCGCGAACACCGGGGAGCTGTTTTTT.

CDR3 bases: TGTGCCAGCAGCTTGGACGGGACTGCCCTGCAAGAGACCCAGTACTTC. Amino acids: CASSLDGTALQETQYF. The V and J genes are TRBV7-9 and TRBJ2-5; D might be TRBD2 (6 bases). This CDR3 is 16 amino acids long. The V and J ends lost 3 bases and 2 bases respectively, with 16 bases between them. CDR1 and CDR2 from the germline V gene are SEHNR and FQNEAQ (reference sequence).

A remark on this clone: At the DNA level, this CDR3 is encoded by other sequences in the same sample as well. The chain uses TRBV5-1 and TRBJ2-7; the D gene is possibly TRBD1 (5 bases). V dropped 0 bases and J dropped 2 bases, with 9 bases sitting between them. CDR1 SGHRS and CDR2 YFSETQ come from the germline V gene. The CDR3 has 14 amino acids. The CDR3 DNA reads as TGCGCCAGCAGCTTGGATCAGGGAACCTACGAGCAGTACTTC. Its translation is CASSLDQGTYEQYF.

This clone was seen ten or more times. V gene TRBV7-9 combines with J gene TRBJ1-2, with 9 bases matching TRBD1. The CDR3 covers 16 residues. Per the germline V gene, CDR1 is SEHNR and CDR2 is FQNEAQ (reference sequence). Trimming took 5 bases from V and 8 from J; bases not matched to a gene: 15. Here the CDR3 DNA reads TGTGCCAGCAGCCCCCAGGACAGGGGCGTGCGGTACGGCTACACCTTC. Protein product: CASSPQDRGVRYGYTF.

The chain is built from TRBV28 and TRBJ1-2, with TRBD1 identical over 10 bases. This CDR3 spans 15 amino acids. V was clipped by 6 bases and J by 4 bases; unmatched bases: 8. Germline values: CDR1 MDHEN, CDR2 SYDVKM. The CDR3 reads CASSTDRGRLYGYTF. CDR3 coding DNA: TGTGCCAGCAGCACCGACAGGGGGCGTCTCTATGGCTACACCTTC.

The chain is built from TRBV28 and TRBJ2-7, with D perhaps TRBD1 (5 bases). This CDR3 spans 14 amino acids. The V end was cut by 2 bases, the J end by 2 bases, with 10 bases between. Germline assignment: CDR1 MDHEN and CDR2 SYDVKM. The DNA of the CDR3 is TGTGCCAGCAGTTTAAGCGACAGAACCTACGAGCAGTACTTC. Protein: CASSLSDRTYEQYF.

This chain connects TRBV19 to TRBJ2-7, with 7 bases aligning to TRBD1. The ends lost 4 bases at V and 5 bases at J; junction bases unmatched: 5. Germline-derived CDR1 and CDR2 are LNHDA and SQIVND (reference sequence). This CDR3 is built from 13 residues. In DNA, the CDR3 is TGTGCCAGTAGTAAGGGACAGAGCGACGAGCAGTACTTC. Its protein is CASSKGQSDEQYF.

CDR3 protein: CASSSGGNYGYTF. CDR3 coding DNA: TGCGCCAGCAGCTCAGGGGGTAACTATGGCTACACCTTC. V is TRBV5-1 and J is TRBJ1-2; TRBD1 matches at 7 bases. The junction had 0 bases not matched to a gene; V was cut back by 3 bases and J by 1 base. The germline CDR1 and CDR2 sequences are SGHRS and YFSETQ. CDR3 size: 13 residues. Supplemented by reference TRBV5-1 and TRBJ1-2, the full variable domain reads KAGVTQTPRYLIKTRGQQVTLSCSPISGHRSVSWYQQTPGQGLQFLFEYFSETQRNKGNFPGRFSGRQFSNSRSEMNVSTLELGDSALYLCASSSGGNYGYTFGSGTRLTVV.

The V call is TRBV9, the J call TRBJ2-3, with TRBD1 identical over 8 bases. The germline gives CDR1 SGDLS, CDR2 YYNGEE. J gave up 5 bases and V 3 bases, and 5 bases lay outside the gene matches. The CDR3 is 14 amino acids. Here the CDR3 reads CASSATGAKDTQYF. The CDR3 coding sequence is TGTGCCAGCAGCGCGACAGGGGCGAAAGATACGCAGTATTTT.

The rearrangement uses TRBV2 and TRBJ2-1; 7 bases align to TRBD2. The CDR3 is 13 residues long. The germline V gene has CDR1 SNHLY and CDR2 FYNNEI. Trimming removed 6 bases from V and 5 bases from J; junction bases left unmatched: 4. This CDR3 is CASSDGTNNEQFF. In DNA form, the CDR3 reads TGTGCCAGCAGCGACGGGACTAACAATGAGCAGTTCTTC.

The rearrangement links TRBV4-3 to TRBJ1-1; 10 positions match TRBD1. This CDR3 has 15 residues. The germline gives CDR1 LGHNA, CDR2 YSLEER. J was trimmed by 1 base and V by 2 bases; bases with no gene match: 1. Here the CDR3 reads CASSQWDRGNTEAFF. In nucleotides, the CDR3 is TGCGCCAGCAGCCAATGGGACAGGGGGAACACTGAAGCTTTCTTT.

The chain combines TRBV7-2 with TRBJ1-2; D is uncertain. Trimming took off 1 base at V and 7 bases at J, with 16 bases between the two ends. The CDR3 sequence is 15 residues long. Germline CDR1 is SGHTA and CDR2 is FQGNSA. CDR3 sequence: CASSLDPSLRSGYTF. CDR3 bases: TGTGCCAGCAGCTTAGACCCTAGTCTTAGGAGTGGCTACACCTTC.

The chain uses TRBV9 and TRBJ2-1; D ambiguous. V was clipped by 4 bases and J by 0 bases, with 11 bases between them. CDR1 SGDLS and CDR2 YYNGEE come from the germline V gene. CDR3 length: 15 amino acids. Here the CDR3 reads CASSPATGSYNEQFF. The DNA for the CDR3 is TGTGCCAGCAGCCCAGCCACGGGCTCCTACAATGAGCAGTTCTTC.

This clone was picked up a small number of times. The chain is built from TRBV19 and TRBJ1-4; 7 nucleotides line up with TRBD1. CDR3 length equals 15 residues. Unmatched junction bases numbered 11, after V lost 6 bases and J lost 7 bases. Germline V gene lookup returns CDR1 LNHDA and CDR2 SQIVND (reference sequence). The CDR3 region is CASRDPGQLTEKLFF. The CDR3 DNA reads as TGTGCCAGTAGGGACCCGGGACAGTTAACTGAAAAACTGTTTTTT.

This clone was observed many times. The chain recombines TRBV6-5 with TRBJ2-3; D gene ambiguous. V was trimmed by 5 bases and J by 2 bases, leaving 14 bases between them. The CDR3 is 15 residues long. From germline, CDR1 is MNHEY and CDR2 SVGAGI. The CDR3 is CASSLTHGYTDTQYF. The CDR3 nucleotides are TGTGCCAGCAGTCTAACTCACGGTTACACAGATACGCAGTATTTT.

The chain is built from TRBV21-1 and TRBJ2-3; no check of the table's D call, TRBD2, against the DNA was made. TRBV21-1 is labeled a pseudogene. This CDR3 region has 20 residues. CDR3 in amino acids: CASSKALSGETSGGTDTQYF. In DNA form, the CDR3 reads TGTGCCAGCAGCAAAGCGCTTTCGGGGGAAACTAGCGGGGGTACAGATACGCAGTATTTT.

This clone was seen a handful of times. The CDR3 coding sequence is TGCGCCAGCAGCCAAGCGGAGGGTAACTATGGCTACACCTTC. It is translated as CASSQAEGNYGYTF. The rearrangement links TRBV4-3 to TRBJ1-2; D is unresolved. Trimming cost V 1 base and J 1 base, with 7 bases left between them. The CDR3 contains 14 residues. Germline V gene data show CDR1 as LGHNA and CDR2 as YSLEER.

The chain links TRBV7-9 to TRBJ1-4; no reliable D call. CDR1 is SEHNR and CDR2 is FQNEAQ in the germline V gene (reference sequence). V lost 3 bases and J 8 bases, leaving 13 bases between the germline ends. The CDR3 totals 14 residues. CDR3 region: CASSFSTSREKLFF. CDR3 nucleotide sequence: TGTGCCAGCAGCTTTTCCACCTCTAGGGAAAAACTGTTTTTT. Full variable domain (remainder filled in from reference TRBV7-9 and TRBJ1-4): DTGVSQNPRHKITKRGQNVTFRCDPISEHNRLYWYRQTLGQGPEFLTYFQNEAQLEKSRLLSDRFSAERPKGSFSTLEIQRTEQGDSAMYLCASSFSTSREKLFFGSGTQLSVL.

This chain connects TRBV18 to TRBJ1-1; D is possibly TRBD1 (6 bases). The CDR3 is 14 amino acids. The germline V gene has CDR1 KGHSH and CDR2 LQKENI. V was pared by 6 bases and J by 5 bases, with 16 bases between. DNA of the CDR3: TGTGCCAGCTCCATTCCGGGACATCTTACTGAAGCTTTCTTT. It is translated as CASSIPGHLTEAFF.

This clone has more than one count but fewer than ten. This chain links TRBV11-2 with TRBJ1-5; tentatively, D is TRBD1 (5 bases). Germline V gives CDR1 SGHAT, CDR2 FQNNGV. V lost 5 bases and J 3 bases, leaving 14 bases between the germline ends. The CDR3 length is 15 residues. The CDR3 here is CASSVGGGINQPQHF. The CDR3 bases are TGTGCCAGCAGCGTCGGTGGGGGGATCAATCAGCCCCAGCATTTT.